Listed below are T cell receptor beta chains from one sample, sequenced in a study of blood T cell repertoires in COVID-19. TCRdb's copy holds only in-frame clones and misses some; the assay was immunoSEQ multiplex PCR. The sample includes about 360,000 clones, approximately 86% seen only once; the top ten take about 2.9%. Material: peripheral blood. The receptor source for this set is a human donor in a cohort sampled during active COVID-19. Each CDR3 is given with its conserved first and last residue. The order of the fields is J gene, V gene, D gene, clone size, CDR3 DNA, CDR3 protein. A D gene is named only where the DNA matches it firmly. Size tells how often a clone was seen (once, few, many) or the class of an expanded clone, and some rows leave it out.

J: TRBJ2-7
V: TRBV6-4
D: TRBD2
size: NA
DNA: TGTGCCAGCAGTGACCGATCCCACCTGCTAGCGGACCGCTCCTACGAGCAGTACTTC
CDR3: CASSDRSHLLADRSYEQYF

J: TRBJ2-2
V: TRBV5-6
D: NA
size: NA
DNA: TGTGCCAGCAGTCTTCATGCAGGGTTATACGGGGAGCTGTTTTTT
CDR3: CASSLHAGLYGELFF

J: TRBJ2-2
V: TRBV2
D: TRBD1
size: NA
DNA: TGTGCCAGCAGGGACAGGGGAAACACCGGGGAGCTGTTTTTT
CDR3: CASRDRGNTGELFF

J: TRBJ2-5
V: TRBV5-1
D: NA
size: NA
DNA: TGCGCCAGCAGCTTGGGTCAGGGTCGGGAGGAGACCCAGTACTTC
CDR3: CASSLGQGREETQYF

J: TRBJ1-1
V: TRBV7-8
D: NA
size: NA
DNA: TGTGCCAGCAGCTTAGTATTAGAGGGGAACACTGAAGCTTTCTTT
CDR3: CASSLVLEGNTEAFF

J: TRBJ1-5
V: TRBV2
D: NA
size: once
DNA: TGTGCCACAAGCCAGGGGCAAGGCCAGCCCCAGCATTTT
CDR3: CATSQGQGQPQHF

J: TRBJ2-3
V: TRBV5-6
D: TRBD2
size: few
DNA: TGTGCCAGCAGCTTGGCTGGGACTAGCGGGAGGGTTACAGATACGCAGTATTTT
CDR3: CASSLAGTSGRVTDTQYF

J: TRBJ1-3
V: TRBV6-1
D: NA
size: NA
DNA: TGTGCCAGCAGTGAAGTTCAGGGGCGCTCTGGAAACACCATATATTTT
CDR3: CASSEVQGRSGNTIYF

J: TRBJ2-1
V: TRBV5-6
D: TRBD2
size: NA
DNA: TGTGCCAGCAGCTGGGGACTAGTCTTGAGCAATGAGCAGTTCTTC
CDR3: CASSWGLVLSNEQFF

J: TRBJ1-1
V: TRBV5-1
D: NA
size: NA
DNA: TGCGCCAGCAGCTTAGGACAGTCGAACACTGAAGCTTTCTTT
CDR3: CASSLGQSNTEAFF

J: TRBJ2-3
V: TRBV5-1
D: TRBD2
size: NA
DNA: TGCGCCAGCAGCCTGAAGGCTAGCGGGAGATGGTCAGATACGCAGTATTTT
CDR3: CASSLKASGRWSDTQYF

J: TRBJ1-6
V: TRBV2
D: NA
size: NA
DNA: TGTGCCAGCAGTGATCCTAGGACACCTAATAATTCACCCCTCCACTTT
CDR3: CASSDPRTPNNSPLHF

J: TRBJ2-3
V: TRBV27
D: NA
size: NA
DNA: TGTGCCAGCAGTCAGATTGTCTCCGCAGATACGCAGTATTTT
CDR3: CASSQIVSADTQYF

J: TRBJ1-2
V: TRBV23-1
D: TRBD1
size: NA
DNA: TGCGCCAGCACGCGTGGACAGGGTGATGGCTACACCTTC
CDR3: CASTRGQGDGYTF

J: TRBJ2-4
V: TRBV27
D: TRBD1
size: few
DNA: TGTGCCAGCAGTTACAGTGACAGGGGTGACATTCAGTACTTC
CDR3: CASSYSDRGDIQYF

J: TRBJ1-2
V: TRBV18
D: NA
size: NA
DNA: TGTGCCAGCTCACCCAGGGTGTACTATGGCTACACCTTC
CDR3: CASSPRVYYGYTF

J: TRBJ1-1
V: TRBV6-1
D: NA
size: NA
DNA: TGTGCCAGCAGTGAAAGGGGGTTCTGGGCTTTCTTT
CDR3: CASSERGFWAFF

J: TRBJ2-7
V: TRBV28
D: TRBD1
size: NA
DNA: TGTGCCAGCAGCTCACCCGGACAGGGGGAATTGAGCTCCTACGAGCAGTACTTC
CDR3: CASSSPGQGELSSYEQYF

J: TRBJ1-3
V: TRBV19
D: NA
size: NA
DNA: TGTGCCAGTAGTATTACAGGCGCCCTCTCTGGAAACACCATATATTTT
CDR3: CASSITGALSGNTIYF

J: TRBJ2-7
V: TRBV18
D: NA
size: NA
DNA: TGTGCCAGCTCACCACTCGCGGGAAGGAGCTCCTACGAGCAGTACTTC
CDR3: CASSPLAGRSSYEQYF

J: TRBJ2-2
V: TRBV6-6
D: NA
size: NA
DNA: TGTGCCAGCAGTCTACAGCCCACCGGGGAGCTGTTTTTT
CDR3: CASSLQPTGELFF

J: TRBJ2-7
V: TRBV7-9
D: TRBD1
size: NA
DNA: TGTGCCAGCAGCTTAGGGGACAGGGTATCCTCCTACGAGCAGTACTTC
CDR3: CASSLGDRVSSYEQYF

J: TRBJ2-1
V: TRBV29-1
D: NA
size: NA
DNA: TGCAGCGTCGCCGCGCCGCGAATCACCTACAATGAGCAGTTCTTC
CDR3: CSVAAPRITYNEQFF

J: TRBJ2-2
V: TRBV4-1
D: TRBD1
size: many
DNA: TGCGCCAGCGGTGTAGGGACAGATGGAACCGGGGAGCTGTTTTTT
CDR3: CASGVGTDGTGELFF

J: TRBJ2-5
V: TRBV6-2/TRBV6-3
D: NA
size: few
DNA: TGTGCCAGCAGTTACTCAGAGGAGCGGGTCCAGTACTTC
CDR3: CASSYSEERVQYF

J: TRBJ2-3
V: TRBV3-1/TRBV3-2
D: TRBD2
size: NA
DNA: TGTGCCAGCAGCCAAGTATATGTGGCTAGCGGGAGGGTAACAGATACGCAGTATTTT
CDR3: CASSQVYVASGRVTDTQYF

J: TRBJ1-2
V: TRBV18
D: TRBD1
size: NA
DNA: TGTGCCAGCTCACCTACCCCGGACAGGGAAGACTATGGCTACACCTTC
CDR3: CASSPTPDREDYGYTF

J: TRBJ1-6
V: TRBV25-1
D: TRBD1
size: NA
DNA: TGTGCCAGCAGCGCACTGGGACAGGATAATTCACCCCTCCACTTT
CDR3: CASSALGQDNSPLHF

J: TRBJ2-5
V: TRBV10-3
D: NA
size: NA
DNA: TGTGCCATCAGTGTGGTGGCTGGGCCCAAAGAGACCCAGTACTTC
CDR3: CAISVVAGPKETQYF

J: TRBJ2-7
V: TRBV18
D: NA
size: NA
DNA: TGTGCCAGCTCACCATCGGTTGTGGTCTCCGAGCAGTACTTC
CDR3: CASSPSVVVSEQYF

J: TRBJ1-2
V: TRBV5-6
D: NA
size: NA
DNA: TGTGCCAGCAGCTTGGAGCCGAATAACTATGGCTACACCTTC
CDR3: CASSLEPNNYGYTF

J: TRBJ2-2
V: TRBV4-1
D: TRBD2
size: NA
DNA: TGCGCCAGCAGCCTGCGGGAGGGCCTCGAGTCCGGGGAGCTGTTTTTT
CDR3: CASSLREGLESGELFF

J: TRBJ2-5
V: TRBV5-1
D: NA
size: NA
DNA: TGCGCCAGCAGCCAGCTTGGCGGTACTAGGGAGACCCAGTACTTC
CDR3: CASSQLGGTRETQYF

J: TRBJ1-1
V: TRBV12-5
D: TRBD1
size: once
DNA: TGTGCTAGTGGTTTGGCAGGGACAGGGTTCACTGAAGCTTTCTTT
CDR3: CASGLAGTGFTEAFF

J: TRBJ2-7
V: TRBV28
D: NA
size: NA
DNA: TGTGCCAGCAGTTTAGTTGGCAGAGGGATCGAGCAGTACTTC
CDR3: CASSLVGRGIEQYF

J: TRBJ2-7
V: TRBV2
D: NA
size: NA
DNA: TGTGCCAGCAGTGAAGGAAGACTGTCCGAGCAGTACTTC
CDR3: CASSEGRLSEQYF

J: TRBJ2-7
V: TRBV7-2
D: NA
size: NA
DNA: TGTGCCAGCAGCCCGCGGATGGGTTCTCTAAGCTCCTACGAGCAGTACTTC
CDR3: CASSPRMGSLSSYEQYF

J: TRBJ2-2
V: TRBV5-1
D: NA
size: NA
DNA: TGCGCCAGCAGCTTGGCTCAGGGTGGCGGGGAGCTGTTTTTT
CDR3: CASSLAQGGGELFF

J: TRBJ2-5
V: TRBV6-1
D: TRBD2
size: few
DNA: TGTGCCAGCAGTGAAAGGGCGGGAGGGCAAGAGACCCAGTACTTC
CDR3: CASSERAGGQETQYF

J: TRBJ2-7
V: TRBV6-6
D: TRBD1
size: NA
DNA: TGTGGCAGCAGCCGAGACAGGGTAAGCTCCTACGAGCAGTACTTC
CDR3: CGSSRDRVSSYEQYF

J: TRBJ2-1
V: TRBV19
D: NA
size: NA
DNA: TGTGCCAGTAGAGACAGATTCCGAGTCTACAATGAGCAGTTCTTC
CDR3: CASRDRFRVYNEQFF

J: TRBJ2-7
V: TRBV29-1
D: NA
size: NA
DNA: TGCAGCGCCCGGGGGGCAGGGGGCATGTACGAGCAGTACTTC
CDR3: CSARGAGGMYEQYF

J: TRBJ1-5
V: TRBV6-1
D: NA
size: NA
DNA: TGTGCCAGCAGTGAATACTATCAGCCCCAGCATTTT
CDR3: CASSEYYQPQHF

J: TRBJ2-7
V: TRBV7-2
D: NA
size: NA
DNA: TGTGCCAGCAGCTTAGCCCGGGACACTTGGTACTACGAGCAGTACTTC
CDR3: CASSLARDTWYYEQYF

J: TRBJ2-1
V: TRBV6-5
D: TRBD1
size: NA
DNA: TGTGCCAGCAGTAAAAGGACAGGGGGCGATGAGCAGTTCTTC
CDR3: CASSKRTGGDEQFF

J: TRBJ2-1
V: TRBV4-1
D: TRBD2
size: NA
DNA: TGCGCCAGCAGCCAAGCGACTAGCGGGAGCTCCTACAATGAGCAGTTCTTC
CDR3: CASSQATSGSSYNEQFF

J: TRBJ1-2
V: TRBV21-1
D: NA
size: NA
DNA: TGTGCCTGCTCAGACAGCCCCTATGGCTACACCTTC
CDR3: CACSDSPYGYTF